This TCR beta chain is from a study of cytomegalovirus exposure and HLA in healthy donors (dated by TCRdb to 2016 to 2017). Context from the whole study: An earlier analysis of 587 of the donors reported about 280 Gb of sequence data and 95 million to 130 million unique TCR beta sequences obtained from around 180 million T cells. Donor age, sex, ethnicity and CMV serostatus were collected together with the repertoire data. Around 300 gigabases of sequencing data and 78 million or so unique TCR sequences were included in an early release covering about 700 HLA-typed donors. A later genetic analysis used genome-wide SNP genotypes for 398 of the 666 donors, treating that subset as a discovery cohort. A few DR-DQ haplotypes were treated as single units for association and clustering because of strong linkage in the cohort. All discovery cohort repertoires had been generated using a single sequencing platform. The study combined high-throughput TCR immunosequencing, statistical association of individual TCRs with disease status, and machine learning to predict cytomegalovirus infection status. A later analysis re-examined previously published TCR beta repertoires from 610 or so donors and added high-resolution HLA genotyping to investigate patterns of TCR occurrence. The number of donors typed differed by locus, with roughly 629-640 for A, B, C, DRB1 and DQB1, around 500 for DQA1, 600 to 610 for DPA1, and under 490 for DPB1. Across under 500 genotyped donors of the cohort, an average of about 240,000 unique TCR beta nucleotide sequences per donor were sequenced, and 15% to 20% of those sequences were non-productive. The study aimed to test whether cataloging public T cell receptors could reveal signatures of past pathogen exposure. Class I and class II HLA loci were covered by the typing at four-digit resolution. The later analysis used no new phenotypic data to find candidate immune exposures, relying instead on TCR beta sequences and their occurrence across donors. To decide whether each TCR beta V gene segment behaved as functional or pseudogenic, an earlier analysis of approximately 600 of the donors relied on high-throughput TCR beta sequencing. Using immunosequencing, the study profiled T cell repertoires from roughly 650 subjects and related those repertoires to cytomegalovirus serostatus. Of the 350 to 400 genotyped donors, roughly 80% fell in the genetic ancestry cluster associated with self-reported Caucasian donors. In addition to the first cohort of hundreds of subjects, a separate validation cohort of 120 different subjects was used. Points the paper makes about the study in general: The classifier was reported to diagnose cytomegalovirus status with high specificity and sensitivity in both the original cohort and the validation cohort. In a later analysis, more than 15,000 TCR beta sequences were associated with specific HLA alleles at a false discovery rate of 0.05. When HLA alleles, especially DR and DQ, strongly co-occurred, attributing TCR associations to individual alleles was difficult. Because HLA typing was unavailable for some donors at each locus, only the typed subset was used in association tests. A later analysis found that most CMV-associated TCR beta chains appeared HLA-restricted, with HLA associations seemingly driven largely by CMV exposure. In vitro tests confirmed that a few of the cytomegalovirus-associated TCR beta chains recognize cytomegalovirus antigens. In an earlier analysis of 587 of the donors, most TCR beta V segments appeared in productive rearrangements about 90% or about 30% of the time, broadly matching IMGT annotations. In a later analysis, HLA-associated TCR beta chains were found to be more clonally expanded and to have lower generation probabilities than equally common non-associated chains. In a later analysis, TCR association rates were found to vary across HLA loci, with the most associated TCRs seen for DRB1 alleles and the fewest for HLA-C alleles. Across donors, most TCR sequences were observed very rarely, whereas some public TCRs were present in many individuals. According to a later genetic analysis, donors in an Asian-associated ancestry cluster had fewer N-insertions in productive TCRs than the approximately 710-donor mean. Because counts were too low, seventeen rarely observed V segments, including chromosome 9 orphons, were excluded from the earlier analysis of around 590 of the donors. The study gave a list of 150 to 200 TCR beta chains associated with cytomegalovirus. Only TCR beta chains were sequenced in this cohort, and the absence of alpha or paired-chain data limited detectable features. A further reported finding was that TCR beta sequences accurately predicted the HLA-A and HLA-B alleles for most subjects in the first cohort. Roughly uniform sequencing depth across donors was assumed in presence/absence analyses, although this assumption may not hold. Linkage disequilibrium might explain the correlated functional status among segregating V segments, but an unknown experimental factor could not be excluded. The sequencing pipeline was judged likely to have produced a cluster of highly shared sequence variants as a technical artifact. A later genetic analysis associated a missense DCLRE1C variant with V-gene and J-gene trimming of TCR beta chains, and an independent cohort replicated the association. Immune exposure information for the cohort was limited to CMV serostatus. It was suggested by the authors that the approach could potentially be generalized to other disease states and immunological phenotypes. A later analysis reported that several top co-occurrence clusters appeared linked to parvovirus B19, influenza, CMV and Epstein-Barr virus.

The receptor library was made with the immunoSEQ multiplex PCR assay. For the multiplex PCR, a mixture combining 60 forward primers for TCR Vbeta segments and 13 reverse primers for TCR Jbeta segments was used. Amplification of the CDR3 region of rearranged TCR beta genes was performed with a multiplex PCR assay on genomic DNA. The Illumina HiSeq System was used to sequence the amplified TCR beta libraries as 87-base-pair reads. Regarding the original processing steps: A later analysis tallied around 82 million unique TCR beta chains across the 666 repertoires, and about 12 million of those chains were shared by two or more donors. To remove PCR and sequencing errors, raw reads were error-corrected and collapsed into unique sequences using a nearest-neighbor algorithm that merged closely related sequences. Alignment of CDR3 sequences to IMGT reference sequences was used to assign V, D and J gene segments. For a sequence to be retained, a match of at least six nucleotides was required to both a V gene segment and a J gene segment. Rearrangements were called productive when the CDR3 lacked stop codons and stayed in frame with V and J; all others were non-productive. CDR3 was defined by IMGT convention, running from the second conserved V-encoded cysteine to the conserved J-encoded phenylalanine. Sequences without an unambiguous match to a single V gene segment were excluded from the earlier analysis of 450 to 650 of the donors. In an earlier analysis of 587 of the donors, V segments were called functional above 56.7% productive rearrangements and were called segregating when the between-donor standard deviation exceeded 5%. A statistical classification framework was built to diagnose cytomegalovirus status from the catalog of TCR beta chain sequences. V and J gene assignment, in a later analysis, came from comparing TCR nucleotide sequences with IMGT/GENE-DB human TR gene sequences. The TCRdist pipeline was used in a later analysis to assign CDR3 sequences and most-parsimonious VDJ recombination scenarios. In a later analysis, each TCR beta chain was defined by its CDR3 amino acid sequence together with its V-gene family, and reads lacking a unique V-gene family were excluded. A later analysis removed 500 to 650 highly shared, low-generation-probability nucleotide sequences to deal with suspected cross-contamination and a sequencing artifact. A later analysis calculated a clonal expansion index for each public chain from normalized within-repertoire ranks of inferred template counts. Generation probabilities in a later analysis came from a VDJ recombination model fitted to out-of-frame rearrangements, and those results were checked against IGoR. A later analysis scored TCR-TCR, TCR-HLA and TCR-CMV co-occurrence with hypergeometric tests, applying a repertoire-size bias correction to TCR pairs. To estimate false discovery rates, a later analysis permuted the HLA or CMV assignments 20 times. A later analysis grouped co-occurring TCRs with DBSCAN, adding TCRdist sequence similarity when clustering within HLA-allele-positive subsets. Repertoires with fewer than 30,000 or more than 120,000 public chains were left out of co-occurrence clustering, as were four to six repertoires with anomalous nucleotide sharing. Not all clones reach the TCRdb copy of this immuneACCESS table, which keeps in-frame sequences only. Checked studies attribute under half of the gap to unresolved V genes and leave the rest unexplained. The DNA was the basis for D and trimming; V, J and clone size are from that table. The sample table shows more than 80,000 clones, and about 81% are seen once. The leading ten clones occupy 4.1% of the sample.

The cohort consisted of 666 healthy bone marrow donors. Cohort members were all nominally healthy when sampled, although unrecorded immune exposures were likely present. The donor was CMV seropositive and was included in the group of 300 or so seropositive cohort members. Every donor gave a peripheral blood sample, and the peripheral blood mononuclear cells from that sample were used for TCR beta sequencing. The Qiagen DNeasy Blood Extraction Kit was used to extract genomic DNA from the blood cell samples. On this clone itself: Its antigen is currently not known. No much larger clone exists at a distance of one base, and base qualities are not known.

This TCR was sampled from a woman aged 40 to 50 in good health and CMV-seropositive. The source material was PBMCs.

CDR3 protein: CASSPGLAGGNTGELFF. Here is the DNA: TGCGCCAGCAGCCCTGGACTAGCGGGAGGTAACACCGGGGAGCTGTTTTTT. The chain is encoded by TRBV5-1 joined to TRBJ2-2, with 14 junctional bases fitting TRBD2. The V end gives up 4 bases and the J end 2 bases, leaving 4 bases in the junction not matched to a gene. The CDR3 covers 17 residues, taking in both the cysteine and the phenylalanine. The retained sequence is limited to the CDR3, 51 bases, with the frame set at the first base. According to the germline V gene, CDR1 reads SGHRS and CDR2 reads YFSETQ. The entire variable domain, with the stretches around the CDR3 drawn from the reference TRBV5-1 and TRBJ2-2 proteins, is KAGVTQTPRYLIKTRGQQVTLSCSPISGHRSVSWYQQTPGQGLQFLFEYFSETQRNKGNFPGRFSGRQFSNSRSEMNVSTLELGDSALYLCASSPGLAGGNTGELFFGEGSRLTVL.